The T cell receptor beta chain described here comes from a study of cytomegalovirus exposure and HLA in healthy donors. Study results and caveats: The authors listed 164 TCR beta chains as cytomegalovirus-associated. Most sequenced TCRs were rare (though some public TCRs occurred in many donors).

This clone has only one observation. What it binds is unknown. Trimming took off 0 bases at V and 8 bases at J, with 10 bases between the two ends. The germline CDR1 and CDR2 sequences are SGHDN and FVKESK. This CDR3 is 13 amino acids long. Produced via immunoSEQ multiplex PCR; TCRdb's table is partial and in-frame only. The sample lists about 38,000 clones; around 93% were seen once. The receptor's source is a man between 18 and 35 years old in good health and CMV-seronegative. The material sequenced was PBMCs. The chain couples TRBV14 to TRBJ1-2; no definite D call. As DNA, the CDR3 is TGTGCCAGCAGCCAAGATCTACGAAAGGGCTACACCTTC. Translated: CASSQDLRKGYTF.